This entry lists 22 T cell receptor beta chains sequenced from one sample in a study of shared clonotypes between healthy human individuals. Measured with immunoSEQ multiplex PCR; TCRdb has only the in-frame clones, and not every one. The sample includes about 2.4 million clones, over 85% seen only once; the top ten take roughly 0.39%. Specimen: naive CD4+ T cells from PBMCs. Subset in this sample: CD45RA+ positively selected. The receptors originated from a man younger than 35 in good health. Some clones in this sample may be carry-over from other donors' samples.

The chain employs TRBV10-2 and TRBJ2-3; 10 positions match TRBD2. Looked up from germline, CDR1 is WSHSY and CDR2 is SAAADI. V trimming: 8 bases; J trimming: 5 bases; junction bases outside the gene matches: 19. CDR3 size: 18 residues. CDR3 in amino acids: CASGGYSSGRGRGDTQYF. CDR3 nucleotide sequence: TGCGCCAGCGGAGGTTACTCGAGCGGGAGGGGAAGGGGAGATACGCAGTATTTT.

The chain combines TRBV19 with TRBJ2-1, with a tentative D call TRBD2 (5 bases). Trimming left V 9 bases short and J 7 bases short, with 19 bases between. The CDR3 extends over 14 amino acids. From germline, CDR1 is LNHDA and CDR2 SQIVND (reference sequence). This chain's CDR3 is CASRISSGRNEQFF. The DNA for the CDR3 is TGTGCCAGCAGAATCAGCAGCGGCCGGAATGAGCAGTTCTTC.

CDR3 amino acids: CASSLSIVGERSSYEQYF. Written as DNA, the CDR3 is TGCGCCAGCAGCTTGAGCATCGTCGGGGAGCGGAGCTCCTACGAGCAGTACTTC. The V call is TRBV5-1, the J call TRBJ2-7, with D possibly matching TRBD2 (5 bases). Trimming removed 1 base at V and 0 bases at J, with 20 bases between. Germline CDR1 and CDR2: SGHRS and YFSETQ. CDR3 length: 18 residues.

V usage is TRBV9 and J usage is TRBJ2-1; possible D gene TRBD2, 5 bases. Trimming removed 0 bases from V and 3 bases from J, with 13 bases in between. CDR3 length: 16 residues. Germline CDR1 reads SGDLS; CDR2 reads YYNGEE. CDR3 nucleotide sequence: TGTGCCAGCAGCGTAGATCCGACTAACTACTACAATGAGCAGTTCTTC. Translation: CASSVDPTNYYNEQFF.

This clone was counted a few times. This chain joins TRBV29-1 and TRBJ1-1, with TRBD1 as a possible D gene (6 bases). V lost 4 bases to trimming and J lost 6 bases, with 9 bases between them. Per germline, CDR1 SQVTM and CDR2 ANQGSEA. This CDR3 region has 11 residues. CDR3 coding DNA: TGCAGCGTTGCTAAGGGGGCTGAAGCTTTCTTT. Protein product: CSVAKGAEAFF. Drawing the rest from reference TRBV29-1 and TRBJ1-1, the complete variable domain is SAVISQKPSRDICQRGTSLTIQCQVDSQVTMMFWYRQQPGQSLTLIATANQGSEATYESGFVIDKFPISRPNLTFSTLTVSNMSPEDSSIYLCSVAKGAEAFFGQGTRLTVV.

This chain joins TRBV28 and TRBJ2-4; 8 bases fit TRBD1. The J segment lost 9 bases and the V segment lost 5 bases, leaving 3 bases of the junction unmatched. Germline V gene data show CDR1 as MDHEN and CDR2 as SYDVKM. The CDR3 covers 12 residues. The CDR3 spells CASSTGGSIQYF. The CDR3 DNA sequence: TGTGCCAGCAGTACAGGGGGAAGCATTCAGTACTTC.

V usage is TRBV30 and J usage is TRBJ1-4; 8 bases align to TRBD1. The CDR3 loop spans 12 amino acids. With V trimmed by 5 bases and J by 17 bases, 13 bases remained unmatched. Germline V gives CDR1 GTSNPN, CDR2 SVGIG (reference sequence). The CDR3 nucleotides read TGTGCCTGGTCTGACAGGGGCCCGGGTATCTTTTTT. Protein product: CAWSDRGPGIFF.

The chain employs TRBV9 and TRBJ1-2, with D unclear. V lost 0 bases, J lost 4 bases, and 10 bases lay in between. CDR3 length: 14 residues. Germline lookup yields CDR1 SGDLS and CDR2 YYNGEE. CDR3 sequence reads: CASSVEPFSYGYTF. CDR3 bases: TGTGCCAGCAGCGTAGAGCCGTTCTCCTATGGCTACACCTTC. The entire variable domain, with the rest obtained from reference TRBV9 and TRBJ1-2, is as follows: DSGVTQTPKHLITATGQRVTLRCSPRSGDLSVYWYQQSLDQGLQFLIQYYNGEERAKGNILERFSAQQFPDLHSELNLSSLELGDSALYFCASSVEPFSYGYTFGSGTRLTVV.

The genes are TRBV4-1 and TRBJ2-1; 14 bases align to TRBD2. This CDR3 has 17 amino acids. CDR1 and CDR2 from the germline V gene are MGHRA and YSYEKL. Trimming at V came to 4 bases and at J to 8 bases, leaving 10 bases not matched to a gene. This CDR3 reads CASSRIGTSGSRYEQFF. In DNA, the CDR3 is TGCGCCAGCAGCCGAATAGGGACTAGCGGGAGCAGGTATGAGCAGTTCTTC.

The genes are TRBV19 and TRBJ2-1; 7 nucleotides line up with TRBD2. This CDR3 region has 14 residues. V lost 3 bases and J lost 14; bases outside the gene matches: 13. Per the germline V gene, CDR1 is LNHDA and CDR2 is SQIVND (reference sequence). CDR3 coding DNA: TGTGCCAGTAGTATCAACCGAGCGGGACGGATGGAGTTCTTC. Protein product: CASSINRAGRMEFF.

The chain employs TRBV4-1 and TRBJ2-3; 7 positions agree with TRBD1. This CDR3 is 15 amino acids long. Germline-derived CDR1 and CDR2 are MGHRA and YSYEKL. The J segment lost 3 bases and the V segment lost 2 bases, leaving 5 bases of the junction unmatched. The chain's CDR3 is CASSQRQGKTDTQYF. The CDR3 DNA reads TGCGCCAGCAGCCAACGACAGGGAAAAACAGATACGCAGTATTTT.

The chain employs TRBV5-4 and TRBJ2-6; TRBD2 is a possible D gene (7 bases). This CDR3 region has 17 residues. Germline CDR1 SGHNT, CDR2 YYREEE (reference sequence). The V gene lost 4 bases and the J gene lost 3 bases, with 17 bases spanning the gap. The CDR3 spells CASSPWGGYSGANVLTF. DNA of the CDR3: TGTGCCAGCAGCCCGTGGGGGGGCTACAGTGGGGCCAACGTCCTGACTTTC.

With regard to this clone: This specimen includes other DNA sequences encoding the same CDR3. This rearrangement joins TRBV7-6 to TRBJ1-1; D may be TRBD1 (5 bases). Germline CDR1 is SGHVS and CDR2 is FNYEAQ. The CDR3 is 13 residues long. Trimming removed 1 base at V and 5 bases at J, with 8 bases between. The CDR3 sequence is CASSLDRGTEAFF. In DNA form, the CDR3 reads TGTGCCAGCAGCTTAGATAGGGGAACTGAAGCTTTCTTT. Drawing the rest from reference TRBV7-6 and TRBJ1-1, the complete variable domain is GAGVSQSPRYKVTKRGQDVALRCDPISGHVSLYWYRQALGQGPEFLTYFNYEAQQDKSGLPNDRFSAERPEGSISTLTIQRTEQRDSAMYRCASSLDRGTEAFFGQGTRLTVV.

The rearrangement joins TRBV21-1 to TRBJ2-3; the tabulated D call, TRBD1, remains unverified against the DNA. TRBV21-1 is a pseudogene segment. CDR3 length equals 15 residues. The CDR3 sequence is CASSIRTGVEDTQYF. CDR3 nucleotide sequence: TGTGCCAGCAGCATACGGACAGGGGTGGAGGATACGCAGTATTTT.

Comments on this clone: This same CDR3 is encoded by further DNA sequences in the sample. This chain uses TRBV6-5 with TRBJ2-7; 7 positions agree with TRBD1. This CDR3 region has 13 residues. Germline CDR1 reads MNHEY; CDR2 reads SVGAGI. V was pared by 8 bases and J by 4 bases, with 8 bases of the junction left unmatched. CDR3 protein: CASRRQGRYEQYF. The CDR3 DNA follows: TGTGCCAGCCGAAGACAGGGTCGGTACGAGCAGTACTTC.

The chain carries TRBV28 and TRBJ1-1; D is undetermined. Trimming took 4 bases from V and 2 from J, leaving 23 bases between them. This CDR3 has 18 amino acids. From germline, CDR1 is MDHEN and CDR2 SYDVKM. CDR3: CASSSSVQRKDTNTEAFF. In DNA, the CDR3 is TGTGCCAGCAGTTCCAGTGTCCAACGAAAAGACACCAACACTGAAGCTTTCTTT.

This clone was recorded only once. The germline gene is not matched at one end of the junction; a read error may be the cause. The chain links TRBV2 to TRBJ1-2; TRBD1 matches at 7 bases. CDR1 SNHLY and CDR2 FYNNEI come from the germline V gene. The CDR3 is 13 amino acids. The CDR3 here is CASSEEAGGRPAF. DNA for the CDR3: TGTGCCAGCAGTGAGGAGGCAGGGGGTAGGCCCGCCTTC.

V is TRBV5-1 and J is TRBJ2-1; TRBD2 agrees at 10 bases. From germline, CDR1 is SGHRS and CDR2 YFSETQ. The V and J ends lost 1 base and 7 bases, in that order; junction bases with no gene match: 5. CDR3 length equals 15 residues. The CDR3 DNA sequence: TGCGCCAGCAGCTTGTACCTAGCGGGGGTAAATGAGCAGTTCTTC. This translates into CASSLYLAGVNEQFF.

V usage is TRBV29-1 and J usage is TRBJ1-2; TRBD1 might be the D (5 bases). Between the trimmed V and J ends, which lost 2 bases and 8 bases, there was a span of 18 bases. From germline, CDR1 is SQVTM and CDR2 ANQGSEA. The CDR3 spans 14 residues. CDR3 sequence reads: CSVEKEATPGGYTF. The CDR3 coding sequence is TGCAGCGTTGAAAAGGAGGCCACCCCAGGGGGCTACACCTTC.

This rearrangement joins TRBV19 to TRBJ2-7; possibly TRBD1 or TRBD2 for D (6 bases each). Germline assignment: CDR1 LNHDA and CDR2 SQIVND (reference sequence). CDR3 size: 18 residues. The germline V and J ends were trimmed by 5 bases and 6 bases, with 29 bases remaining between them. In DNA, the CDR3 is TGTGCCAGTAGTCCCGGTCATCGGGGGCAGCTCCTCGGCGGCGAGCAGTACTTC. It codes for CASSPGHRGQLLGGEQYF.

Note on this clone: Different DNA sequences within this sample yield the same CDR3. This rearrangement joins TRBV28 to TRBJ2-5; perhaps TRBD1 as D (6 bases). CDR1 and CDR2 (germline): MDHEN, SYDVKM. Trimming cost V 0 bases and J 1 base, with 6 bases left between them. The CDR3 sequence is 14 residues long. As DNA, the CDR3 is TGTGCCAGCAGTTTATGGGGGGCCCAAGAGACCCAGTACTTC. Amino acid sequence: CASSLWGAQETQYF.

V usage is TRBV5-1 and J usage is TRBJ1-2, with a weak D call TRBD1 (5 bases). The ends were cut back, 2 bases at V and 6 bases at J, with 11 bases in the middle. Germline V CDR1 and CDR2: SGHRS, YFSETQ. This CDR3 contains 13 residues. The CDR3 reads CASSFDRSDGYTF. DNA of the CDR3: TGCGCCAGCAGCTTTGACAGATCGGATGGCTACACCTTC.